This TCR beta chain derives from a study of shared clonotypes between healthy human individuals. Turning to the study itself: For every donor, three CD4 naive, three CD4 memory, two CD8 naive and one CD8 memory plates were used.

The CDR3 extends over 15 amino acids. Germline assignment: CDR1 MRHNA and CDR2 SNTAGT. Trimming cost V 6 bases and J 4 bases; bases outside gene matches: 11. Study-level points and caveats: Unshared clonotypes carried lower generation probabilities than those common to all four donors.

Each subset's genomic DNA was shared equally among a number of immunoSEQ plates. Profiled with immunoSEQ multiplex PCR; TCRdb holds only in-frame clones, not every one. The sample lists some 980,000 clones, approximately 76% occurring once. Notes on this clone: Its matching antigen is unknown.

CD45RA-negative memory and CD45RA+ naive subsets were split from the CD4+ cells. The TCR comes from a man younger than 35 in good health. The sequenced sample consisted of memory CD4+ T cells sorted from blood. Subset specified: CD45RA-negative fraction. The rearrangement links TRBV6-4 to TRBJ2-7, with 8 bases fitting TRBD2. The CDR3 loop reads CASSRELGGGYEQYF. CDR3 DNA sequence: TGTGCCAGCAGCCGCGAGTTGGGCGGGGGGTACGAGCAGTACTTC.